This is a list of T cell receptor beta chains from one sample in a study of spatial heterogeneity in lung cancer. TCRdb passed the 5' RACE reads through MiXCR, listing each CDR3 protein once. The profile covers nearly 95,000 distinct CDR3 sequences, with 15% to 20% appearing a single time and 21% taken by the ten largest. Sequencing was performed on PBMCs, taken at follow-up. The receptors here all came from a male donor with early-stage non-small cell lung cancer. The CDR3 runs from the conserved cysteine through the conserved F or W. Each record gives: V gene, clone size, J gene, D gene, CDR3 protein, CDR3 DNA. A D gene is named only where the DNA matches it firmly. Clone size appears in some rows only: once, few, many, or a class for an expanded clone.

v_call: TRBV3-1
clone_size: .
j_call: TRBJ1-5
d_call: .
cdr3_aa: CASSPTGFLFGGNQPQHF
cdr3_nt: TGTGCCAGCAGCCCCACCGGATTTCTGTTTGGGGGCAATCAGCCCCAGCATTTT

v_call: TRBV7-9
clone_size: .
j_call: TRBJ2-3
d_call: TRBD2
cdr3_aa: CASSYPLGAGADTQYF
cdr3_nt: TGTGCCAGCAGCTACCCTCTAGGAGCGGGAGCAGATACGCAGTATTTT

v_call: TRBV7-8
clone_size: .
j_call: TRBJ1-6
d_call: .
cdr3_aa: CASSLINSPLHF
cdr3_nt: TGTGCCAGCAGCTTAATTAATTCACCCCTCCACTTT

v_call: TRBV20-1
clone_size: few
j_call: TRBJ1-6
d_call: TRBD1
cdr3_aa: CSARPRDRRSYNSPLHF
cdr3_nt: TGCAGTGCTAGGCCCCGGGACAGGCGCTCCTATAATTCACCCCTCCACTTT

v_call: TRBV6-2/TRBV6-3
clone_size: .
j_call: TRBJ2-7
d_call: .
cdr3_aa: CASSDGIADGYEQYF
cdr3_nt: TGTGCCAGCAGTGACGGGATAGCGGATGGTTACGAGCAGTACTTC

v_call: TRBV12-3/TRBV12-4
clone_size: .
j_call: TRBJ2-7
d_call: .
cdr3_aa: CASSPGPGPYEQYF
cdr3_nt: TGTGCCAGCAGTCCGGGGCCGGGGCCCTACGAGCAGTACTTC

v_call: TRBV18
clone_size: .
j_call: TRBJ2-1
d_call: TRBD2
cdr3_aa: CASSRGLAGNEQFF
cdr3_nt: TGTGCCAGCTCACGCGGACTAGCGGGGAATGAGCAGTTCTTC

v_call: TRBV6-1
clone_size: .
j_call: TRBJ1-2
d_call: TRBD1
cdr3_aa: CASSQTGDPTYGYTF
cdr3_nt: TGTGCCAGCAGTCAAACAGGGGACCCCACCTATGGCTACACCTTC

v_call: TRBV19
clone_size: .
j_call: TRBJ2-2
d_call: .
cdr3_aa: CASTDDSSHTGELFF
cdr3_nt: TGTGCCAGTACCGATGACAGCTCCCACACCGGGGAGCTGTTTTTT

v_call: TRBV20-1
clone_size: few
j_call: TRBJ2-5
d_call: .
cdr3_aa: CSARDYDETQYF
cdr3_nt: TGCAGTGCTAGAGACTACGATGAGACCCAGTACTTC

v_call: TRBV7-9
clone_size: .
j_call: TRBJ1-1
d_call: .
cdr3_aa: CASSLTGVNTEAFF
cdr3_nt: TGTGCCAGCAGCTTGACGGGGGTGAACACTGAAGCTTTCTTT

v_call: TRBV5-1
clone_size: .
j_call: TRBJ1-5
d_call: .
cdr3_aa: CASSLEYNQPQHF
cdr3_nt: TGCGCCAGCAGCTTGGAATATAATCAGCCCCAGCATTTT

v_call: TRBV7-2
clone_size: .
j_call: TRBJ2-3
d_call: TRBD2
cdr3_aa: CASSAGGSRDTQYF
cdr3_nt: TGTGCCAGCAGCGCGGGGGGGTCCCGAGATACGCAGTATTTT

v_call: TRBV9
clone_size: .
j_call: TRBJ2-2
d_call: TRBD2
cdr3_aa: CASSRVQGAGGSEELFF
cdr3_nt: TGTGCCAGCAGCAGAGTTCAAGGAGCGGGAGGTTCGGAGGAGCTGTTTTTT

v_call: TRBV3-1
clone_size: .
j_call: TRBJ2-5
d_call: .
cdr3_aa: CASSHGSQETQYF
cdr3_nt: TGTGCCAGCAGCCACGGGAGCCAAGAGACCCAGTACTTC